One and the same sample provided the 20 T cell receptor beta chains below, sequenced in a study of OX40 agonist ivuxolimab in advanced cancers. Profiling relied on immunoSEQ multiplex PCR, and the TCRdb table lists in-frame clones only, not all of them. The sample records fewer than 100,000 clones, 70% to 90% being singletons. The source material was CD4+ or CD8+ T cells sorted from blood, sampled in a trial of the OX40 agonist ivuxolimab. These receptors were obtained from an adult with an advanced solid tumor such as melanoma, head and neck, liver or kidney cancer.

The J gene is TRBJ1-1, the V gene TRBV19, with a weak D call TRBD1 (6 bases). Germline CDR1 reads LNHDA; CDR2 reads SQIVND (reference sequence). Trimming left V 7 bases short and J 3 bases short, with 12 bases between. The CDR3 length is 13 residues. The CDR3 protein is CASTRGQYTEAFF. CDR3 DNA sequence: TGTGCCAGTACCAGGGGACAATACACTGAAGCTTTCTTT.

The gene calls are TRBV29-1 and TRBJ2-3; the D gene is possibly TRBD2 (5 bases). V was trimmed by 3 bases and J by 4 bases, leaving 14 bases between them. Germline V gene lookup returns CDR1 SQVTM and CDR2 ANQGSEA. The CDR3 has 14 residues. CDR3 residues: CSVDRAGPPDTQYF. CDR3 DNA: TGCAGCGTTGACCGGGCGGGTCCCCCAGATACGCAGTATTTT.

The V and J genes are TRBV27 and TRBJ1-1, with D possibly matching TRBD1 (6 bases). The V end lost 7 bases, the J end lost 5 bases, and 14 bases lay between the germline ends. The CDR3 spans 13 residues. In germline, CDR1 is MNHEY, CDR2 SMNVEV (reference sequence). CDR3: CASKYGTGTEAFF. CDR3 DNA: TGTGCCAGCAAATACGGAACAGGGACTGAAGCTTTCTTT.

J is TRBJ2-5 and V is TRBV28; TRBD2 matches 7 bases. The CDR3 has 18 residues. Germline lookup yields CDR1 MDHEN and CDR2 SYDVKM. V lost 4 bases and J lost 1; bases outside the gene matches: 15. The CDR3 sequence: CASSSQKRLALVQETQYF. The CDR3, as DNA: TGTGCCAGCAGTTCCCAAAAAAGACTAGCCCTCGTCCAAGAGACCCAGTACTTC.

The chain recombines TRBV9 with TRBJ2-2; D remains unclear. The CDR3 runs 16 residues. V dropped 0 bases and J dropped 0 bases, with 9 bases sitting between them. Germline CDR1 reads SGDLS; CDR2 reads YYNGEE. The CDR3 DNA follows: TGTGCCAGCAGCGTAGGGGCAGATTCGAACACCGGGGAGCTGTTTTTT. Protein product: CASSVGADSNTGELFF.

The gene calls are TRBV2 and TRBJ2-7, with 8 bases matching TRBD2. The CDR3 spans 16 residues. With V trimmed by 6 bases and J by 2 bases, 12 bases remained unmatched. CDR1 and CDR2 from the germline V gene are SNHLY and FYNNEI. The CDR3 protein is CASRDDSTSVTYEQYF. CDR3 bases: TGTGCCAGCAGGGACGATTCGACTAGCGTAACCTACGAGCAGTACTTC.

By proportion, this clone is medium-sized. The chain carries TRBV5-1 and TRBJ1-1; 8 bases line up with TRBD1. The germline V gene encodes CDR1 SGHRS and CDR2 YFSETQ. The CDR3 runs to 14 residues. The V and J ends lost 4 bases and 4 bases, in that order; junction bases with no gene match: 6. Written as DNA, the CDR3 is TGCGCCAGCAGCAAACAGGGGGGAGGCACTGAAGCTTTCTTT. This translates into CASSKQGGGTEAFF.

This clone was observed once. The chain employs TRBV4-1 and TRBJ2-3, with TRBD1 matching over 10 bases. With 2 bases clipped from V and 4 bases from J, the junction kept 6 bases outside the gene matches. The CDR3 runs to 16 residues. The V gene's germline CDR1 is MGHRA and CDR2 YSYEKL. CDR3 region: CASSQLGQGSPDTQYF. DNA for the CDR3: TGCGCCAGCAGCCAACTGGGACAGGGGTCGCCAGATACGCAGTATTTT.

The chain is built from TRBV7-3 and TRBJ1-2, with 10 bases matching TRBD1. Trimming cost V 4 bases and J 6 bases; bases outside gene matches: 2. Germline V gene data show CDR1 as SGHTA and CDR2 as FQGTGA. The CDR3 has 13 amino acids. CDR3 DNA sequence: TGTGCCAGCAGCTCGGACAGGGGGGATGGCTACACCTTC. Translating it yields CASSSDRGDGYTF.

This clone came up once. Other DNA sequences in the sample encode the same CDR3. This sequence joins TRBV6-4 and TRBJ2-3; tentatively, D is TRBD1 (5 bases). The CDR3 totals 14 residues. Germline V gives CDR1 MRHNA, CDR2 SNTAGT. Deletions cut 3 bases from V and 1 base from J, with 8 bases between. The DNA of the CDR3 is TGTGCCAGCAGTGAGGAAGGGGGCACAGATACGCAGTATTTT. Translation gives CASSEEGGTDTQYF.

The rearrangement uses TRBV12-5 and TRBJ2-2, with D perhaps TRBD1 (6 bases). V lost 0 bases and J lost 3, with 14 bases in between. The CDR3 is 17 residues long. Germline CDR1 reads LGHNT; CDR2 reads FRNRAP. The CDR3 DNA is TGTGCTAGTGGTTTGGTACCATGGACAGTGGACACCGGGGAGCTGTTTTTT. Amino acid sequence: CASGLVPWTVDTGELFF. The full variable domain, in which reference TRBV12-5 and TRBJ2-2 provide the parts outside the CDR3, is DARVTQTPRHKVTEMGQEVTMRCQPILGHNTVFWYRQTMMQGLELLAYFRNRAPLDDSGMPKDRFSAEMPDATLATLKIQPSEPRDSAVYFCASGLVPWTVDTGELFFGEGSRLTVL.

The CDR3 sequence is CASSPTDSSEQFF. CDR3 DNA sequence: TGTGCCAGCAGCCCCACCGACTCTTCTGAGCAGTTCTTC. This rearrangement joins TRBV7-9 to TRBJ2-1; D is ambiguous. V lost 5 bases and J 9 bases, leaving 14 bases between the germline ends. The CDR3 length is 13 residues. Germline V gene data show CDR1 as SEHNR and CDR2 as FQNEAQ (reference sequence).

J is TRBJ2-1 and V is TRBV30; D may be TRBD1 or TRBD2 (5 bases each). CDR3 length equals 16 residues. Per the germline V gene, CDR1 is GTSNPN and CDR2 is SVGIG (reference sequence). V was shortened by 2 bases and J by 8 bases, with 22 bases between the two germline ends. CDR3 bases: TGTGCCTGGAGTCCATATCTGGGGACCCTTGGGCATGAGCAGTTCTTC. It yields the protein CAWSPYLGTLGHEQFF.

J is TRBJ2-1 and V is TRBV4-1, with a tentative D call TRBD1 (6 bases). Germline CDR1 and CDR2: MGHRA and YSYEKL. Deletions cut 0 bases from V and 2 bases from J, with 11 bases between. The CDR3 loop spans 16 amino acids. For the CDR3, the DNA is TGCGCCAGCAGCCAAGAATCTGGGGGCCCCTACAATGAGCAGTTCTTC. It specifies CASSQESGGPYNEQFF.

The chain links TRBV5-1 to TRBJ2-1; 9 positions agree with TRBD1. CDR3 size: 15 residues. The J segment lost 5 bases and the V segment lost 4 bases, leaving 7 bases of the junction unmatched. The germline CDR1 and CDR2 sequences are SGHRS and YFSETQ. The CDR3 DNA is TGCGCCAGCAGCCTCCGGGACAGGGTAGACAATGAGCAGTTCTTC. Translated: CASSLRDRVDNEQFF.

CDR3 sequence (DNA): TGCGCCAGCAGCCGGGTTGGGACAGCCTACGAGCAGTACTTC. It is translated as CASSRVGTAYEQYF. The V call is TRBV4-1, the J call TRBJ2-7, with 7 bases matching TRBD1. Germline loops: CDR1 MGHRA, CDR2 YSYEKL. The CDR3 contains 14 residues. Germline trimming cut 4 bases from V and 2 bases from J; bases unmatched to any gene: 5.

V gene TRBV7-9 combines with J gene TRBJ2-1; D not certain. With 0 bases removed from V and 8 bases from J, the gap between germline ends came to 11 bases. Germline V gene lookup returns CDR1 SEHNR and CDR2 FQNEAQ (reference sequence). The length of the CDR3 is 14 residues. The CDR3 DNA is TGTGCCAGCAGCTTAGCTTCGTACTATCATGAGCAGTTCTTC. Translating it yields CASSLASYYHEQFF.

The sample holds one count of this clone. The chain combines TRBV28 with TRBJ1-3, with D perhaps matching TRBD1 (5 bases). V was trimmed by 2 bases and J by 0 bases, leaving 20 bases between them. The CDR3 has 19 residues. Germline values: CDR1 MDHEN, CDR2 SYDVKM. Here the CDR3 DNA reads TGTGCCAGCAGTTTAATCCGGGACCCGGGGCTTTTCTCTGGAAACACCATATATTTT. Translating gives CASSLIRDPGLFSGNTIYF.

CDR3: CASSYSRERGGYGYTF. The CDR3 region has the DNA TGTGCCAGCAGTTACTCGAGAGAGAGAGGGGGGTATGGCTACACCTTC. The chain is built from TRBV6-5 and TRBJ1-2; possibly TRBD1 for D (6 bases). CDR3 size: 16 residues. Trimming shortened V by 0 bases and J by 5 bases, and 16 bases separated the two germline ends. The germline V gene has CDR1 MNHEY and CDR2 SVGAGI.

This chain joins TRBV28 and TRBJ2-2, with D perhaps matching TRBD1 (5 bases). In germline, CDR1 is MDHEN, CDR2 SYDVKM. This CDR3 region has 16 residues. Deletions cut 5 bases from V and 0 bases from J, with 13 bases between. The CDR3 DNA reads TGTGCCAGCAGTCCCCTGACAGTAACGAACACCGGGGAGCTGTTTTTT. Protein: CASSPLTVTNTGELFF.